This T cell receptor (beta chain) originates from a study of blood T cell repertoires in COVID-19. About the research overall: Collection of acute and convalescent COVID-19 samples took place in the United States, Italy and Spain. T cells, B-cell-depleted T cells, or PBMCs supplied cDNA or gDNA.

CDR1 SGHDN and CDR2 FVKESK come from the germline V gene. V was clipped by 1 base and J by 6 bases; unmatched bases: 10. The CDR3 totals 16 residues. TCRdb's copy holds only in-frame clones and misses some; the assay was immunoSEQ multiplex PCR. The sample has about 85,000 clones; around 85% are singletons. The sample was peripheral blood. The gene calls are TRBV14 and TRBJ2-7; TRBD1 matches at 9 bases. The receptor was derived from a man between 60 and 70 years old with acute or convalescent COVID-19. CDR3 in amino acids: CASSQGLGQGVLEQYF. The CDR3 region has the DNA TGTGCCAGCAGCCAAGGTTTGGGACAGGGTGTTCTCGAGCAGTACTTC.